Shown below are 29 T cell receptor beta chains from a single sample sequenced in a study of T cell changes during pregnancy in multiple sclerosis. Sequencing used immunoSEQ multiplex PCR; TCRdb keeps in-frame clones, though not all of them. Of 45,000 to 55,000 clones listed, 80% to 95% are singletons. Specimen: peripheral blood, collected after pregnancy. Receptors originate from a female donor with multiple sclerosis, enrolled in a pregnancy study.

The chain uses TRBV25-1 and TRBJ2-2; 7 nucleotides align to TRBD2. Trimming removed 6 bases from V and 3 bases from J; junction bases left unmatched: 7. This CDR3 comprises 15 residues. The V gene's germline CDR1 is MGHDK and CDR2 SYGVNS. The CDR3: CASRGGEEDTGELFF. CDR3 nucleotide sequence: TGTGCCAGCAGGGGGGGGGAAGAGGACACCGGGGAGCTGTTTTTT. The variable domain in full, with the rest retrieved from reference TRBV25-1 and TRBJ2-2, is EADIYQTPRYLVIGTGKKITLECSQTMGHDKMYWYQQDPGMELHLIHYSYGVNSTEKGDLSSESTVSRIRTEHFPLTLESARPSHTSQYLCASRGGEEDTGELFFGEGSRLTVL.

CDR3 bases: TGTGCCAGCAGTTGGTTCGCTAGGTCTGAAAAACTGTTTTTT. Its translation: CASSWFARSEKLFF. The chain uses TRBV6-5 and TRBJ1-4; D remains ambiguous. The CDR3 has 14 residues. Germline V gives CDR1 MNHEY, CDR2 SVGAGI. Between the trimmed V and J ends, which lost 4 bases and 7 bases, there was a span of 13 bases.

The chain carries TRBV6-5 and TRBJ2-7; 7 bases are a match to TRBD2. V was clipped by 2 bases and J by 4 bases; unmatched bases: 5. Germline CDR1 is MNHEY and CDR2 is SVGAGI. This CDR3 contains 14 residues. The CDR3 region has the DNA TGTGCCAGCAGTTACAGCGGGACTGATTACGAGCAGTACTTC. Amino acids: CASSYSGTDYEQYF.

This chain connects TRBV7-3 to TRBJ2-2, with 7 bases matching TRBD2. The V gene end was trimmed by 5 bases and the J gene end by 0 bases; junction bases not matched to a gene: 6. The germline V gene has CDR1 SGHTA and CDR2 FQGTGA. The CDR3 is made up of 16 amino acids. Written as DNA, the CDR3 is TGTGCCAGCAGCCCGAGCGGGGTCGCGAACACCGGGGAGCTGTTTTTT. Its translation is CASSPSGVANTGELFF.

The CDR3 DNA is TGTGCCAGCATGTACAGGGGAGGTCAGCCCCAGCATTTT. It encodes CASMYRGGQPQHF. This sequence joins TRBV7-2 and TRBJ1-5, with 7 bases that match TRBD1. Germline V gene sequence: CDR1 SGHTA, CDR2 FQGNSA. CDR3 length: 13 residues. Losses at the gene ends were 7 bases for V and 6 bases for J; bases not matched to a gene: 6.

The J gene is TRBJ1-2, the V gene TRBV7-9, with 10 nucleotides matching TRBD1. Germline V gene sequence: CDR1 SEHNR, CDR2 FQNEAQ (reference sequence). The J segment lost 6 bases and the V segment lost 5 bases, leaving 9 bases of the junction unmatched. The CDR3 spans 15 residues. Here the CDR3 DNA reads TGTGCCAGCAGCGTCCCGGGACAGGGGAGGGATGGCTACACCTTC. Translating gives CASSVPGQGRDGYTF.

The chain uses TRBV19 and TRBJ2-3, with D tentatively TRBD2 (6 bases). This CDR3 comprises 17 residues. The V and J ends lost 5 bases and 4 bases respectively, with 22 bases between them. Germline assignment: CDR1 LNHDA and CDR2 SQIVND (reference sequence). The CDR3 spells CASSLNVVGRTSDTQYF. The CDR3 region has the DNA TGTGCCAGTAGTCTCAACGTTGTCGGGAGAACCTCAGATACGCAGTATTTT.

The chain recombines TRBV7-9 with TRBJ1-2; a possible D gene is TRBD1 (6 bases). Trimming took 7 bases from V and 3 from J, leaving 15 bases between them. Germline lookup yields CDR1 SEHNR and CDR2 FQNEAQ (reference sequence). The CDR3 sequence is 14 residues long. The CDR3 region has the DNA TGTGCCAGCACCGAACAGGGAGTTGACTATGGCTACACCTTC. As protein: CASTEQGVDYGYTF.

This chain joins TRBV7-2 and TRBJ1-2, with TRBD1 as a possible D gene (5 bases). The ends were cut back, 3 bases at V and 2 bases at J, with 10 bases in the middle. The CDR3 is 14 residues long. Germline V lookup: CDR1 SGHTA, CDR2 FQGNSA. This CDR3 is CASSFRDSNYGYTF. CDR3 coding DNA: TGTGCCAGCAGCTTCCGGGACTCCAACTATGGCTACACCTTC.

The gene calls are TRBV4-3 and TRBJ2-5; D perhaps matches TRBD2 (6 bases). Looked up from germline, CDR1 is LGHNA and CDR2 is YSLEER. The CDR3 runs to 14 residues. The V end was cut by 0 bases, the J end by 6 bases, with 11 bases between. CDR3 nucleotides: TGCGCCAGCAGCCAAGACGTCGCGGGGCAGACCCAGTACTTC. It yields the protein CASSQDVAGQTQYF.

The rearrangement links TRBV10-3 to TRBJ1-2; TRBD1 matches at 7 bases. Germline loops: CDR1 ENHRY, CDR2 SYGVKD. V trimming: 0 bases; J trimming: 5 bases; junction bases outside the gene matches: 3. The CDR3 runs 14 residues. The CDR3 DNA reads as TGTGCCATCAGTGAGTCGACAGGGCGGTATGGCTACACCTTC. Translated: CAISESTGRYGYTF.

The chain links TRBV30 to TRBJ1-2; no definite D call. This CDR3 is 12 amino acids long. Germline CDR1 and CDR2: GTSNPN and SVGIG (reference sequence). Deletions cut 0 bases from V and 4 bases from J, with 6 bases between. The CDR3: CAWSVTPYGYTF. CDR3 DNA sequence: TGTGCCTGGAGTGTAACTCCCTATGGCTACACCTTC.

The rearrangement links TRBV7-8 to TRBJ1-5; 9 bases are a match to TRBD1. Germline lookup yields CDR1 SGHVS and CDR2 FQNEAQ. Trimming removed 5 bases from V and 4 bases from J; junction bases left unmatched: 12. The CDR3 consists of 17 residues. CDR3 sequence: CASSTRTGVNENQPQHF. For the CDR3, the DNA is TGTGCCAGCAGCACCCGGACAGGGGTTAATGAGAATCAGCCCCAGCATTTT. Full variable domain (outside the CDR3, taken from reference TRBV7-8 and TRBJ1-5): GAGVSQSPRYKVAKRGQDVALRCDPISGHVSLFWYQQALGQGPEFLTYFQNEAQLDKSGLPSDRFFAERPEGSVSTLKIQRTQQEDSAVYLCASSTRTGVNENQPQHFGDGTRLSIL.

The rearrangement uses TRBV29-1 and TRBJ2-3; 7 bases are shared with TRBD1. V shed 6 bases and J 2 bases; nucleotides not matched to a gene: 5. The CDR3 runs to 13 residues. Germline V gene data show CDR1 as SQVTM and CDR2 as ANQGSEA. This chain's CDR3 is CSVRQGITDTQYF. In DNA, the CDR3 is TGCAGCGTCCGACAGGGTATCACAGATACGCAGTATTTT.

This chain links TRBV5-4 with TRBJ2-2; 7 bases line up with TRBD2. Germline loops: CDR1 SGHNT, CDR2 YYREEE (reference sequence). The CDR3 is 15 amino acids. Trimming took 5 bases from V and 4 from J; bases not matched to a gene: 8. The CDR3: CASRKGGGVTGELFF. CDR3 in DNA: TGTGCCAGCAGAAAAGGTGGGGGGGTCACCGGGGAGCTGTTTTTT. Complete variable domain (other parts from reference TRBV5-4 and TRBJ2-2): ETGVTQSPTHLIKTRGQQVTLRCSSQSGHNTVSWYQQALGQGPQFIFQYYREEENGRGNFPPRFSGLQFPNYSSELNVNALELDDSALYLCASRKGGGVTGELFFGEGSRLTVL.

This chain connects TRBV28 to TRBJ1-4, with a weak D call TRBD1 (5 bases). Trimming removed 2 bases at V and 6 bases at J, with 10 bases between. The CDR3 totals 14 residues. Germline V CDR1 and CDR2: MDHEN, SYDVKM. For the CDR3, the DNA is TGTGCCAGCAGTTTAGACAGCCGGGATGAAAAACTGTTTTTT. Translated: CASSLDSRDEKLFF.

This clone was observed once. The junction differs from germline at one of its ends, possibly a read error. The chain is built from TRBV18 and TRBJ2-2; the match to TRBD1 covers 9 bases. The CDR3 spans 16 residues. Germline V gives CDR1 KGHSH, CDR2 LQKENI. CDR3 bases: TGTGCCAGCTCACCATCCGGGACAGGGAACGCCGGGGAGCTGTTTTTT. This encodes CASSPSGTGNAGELFF.

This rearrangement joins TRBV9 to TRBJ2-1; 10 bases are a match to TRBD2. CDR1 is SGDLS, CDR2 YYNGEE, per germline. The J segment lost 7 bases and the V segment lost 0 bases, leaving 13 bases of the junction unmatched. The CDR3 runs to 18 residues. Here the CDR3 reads CASSVGRTSGVLRNEQFF. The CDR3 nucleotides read TGTGCCAGCAGCGTAGGACGAACTAGCGGGGTTCTTAGGAATGAGCAGTTCTTC.

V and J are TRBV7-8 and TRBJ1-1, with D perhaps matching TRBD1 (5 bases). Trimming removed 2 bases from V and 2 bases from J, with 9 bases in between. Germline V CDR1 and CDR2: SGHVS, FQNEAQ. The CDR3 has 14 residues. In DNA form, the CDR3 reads TGTGCCAGCAGCTTACAGGGCTTCAACACTGAAGCTTTCTTT. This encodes CASSLQGFNTEAFF. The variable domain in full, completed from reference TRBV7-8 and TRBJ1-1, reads GAGVSQSPRYKVAKRGQDVALRCDPISGHVSLFWYQQALGQGPEFLTYFQNEAQLDKSGLPSDRFFAERPEGSVSTLKIQRTQQEDSAVYLCASSLQGFNTEAFFGQGTRLTVV.

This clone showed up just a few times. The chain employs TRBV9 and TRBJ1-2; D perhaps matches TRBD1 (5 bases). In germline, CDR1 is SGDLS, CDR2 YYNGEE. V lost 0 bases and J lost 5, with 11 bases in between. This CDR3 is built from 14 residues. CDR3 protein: CASSVAGDHYGYTF. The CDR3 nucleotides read TGTGCCAGCAGCGTAGCGGGGGACCATTATGGCTACACCTTC.

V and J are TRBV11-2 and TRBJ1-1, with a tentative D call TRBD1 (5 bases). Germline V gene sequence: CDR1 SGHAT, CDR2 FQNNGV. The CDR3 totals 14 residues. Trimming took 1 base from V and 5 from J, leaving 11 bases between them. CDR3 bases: TGTGCCAGCAGCTTAGTTGGGGGGTGGACTGAAGCTTTCTTT. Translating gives CASSLVGGWTEAFF.

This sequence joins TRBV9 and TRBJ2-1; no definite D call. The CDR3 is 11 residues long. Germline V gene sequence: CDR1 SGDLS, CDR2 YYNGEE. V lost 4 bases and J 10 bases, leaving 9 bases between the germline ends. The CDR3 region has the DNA TGTGCCAGCAGCTCCGTCGGGGAGCAGTTCTTC. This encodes CASSSVGEQFF.

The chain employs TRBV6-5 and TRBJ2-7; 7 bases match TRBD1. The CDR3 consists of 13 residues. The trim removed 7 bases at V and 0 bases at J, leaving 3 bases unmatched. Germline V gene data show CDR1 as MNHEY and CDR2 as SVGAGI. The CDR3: CASKQGSSYEQYF. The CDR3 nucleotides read TGTGCCAGCAAACAGGGGAGCTCCTACGAGCAGTACTTC.

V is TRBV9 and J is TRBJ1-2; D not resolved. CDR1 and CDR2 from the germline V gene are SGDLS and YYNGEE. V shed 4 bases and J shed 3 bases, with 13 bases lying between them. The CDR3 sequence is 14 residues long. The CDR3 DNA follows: TGTGCCAGCAGCTCGACTGAGGGATACTATGGCTACACCTTC. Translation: CASSSTEGYYGYTF.

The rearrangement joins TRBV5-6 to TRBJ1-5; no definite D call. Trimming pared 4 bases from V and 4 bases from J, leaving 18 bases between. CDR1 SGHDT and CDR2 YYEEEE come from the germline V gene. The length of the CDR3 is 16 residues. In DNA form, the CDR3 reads TGTGCCAGCAGCAAACCCAGGCTTTCGATGAATCAGCCCCAGCATTTT. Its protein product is CASSKPRLSMNQPQHF.

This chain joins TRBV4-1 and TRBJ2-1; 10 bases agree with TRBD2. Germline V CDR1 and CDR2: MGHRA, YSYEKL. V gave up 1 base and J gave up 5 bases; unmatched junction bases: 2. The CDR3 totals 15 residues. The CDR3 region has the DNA TGCGCCAGCAGCCAAGTGCTAGCGGGAGACAATGAGCAGTTCTTC. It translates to CASSQVLAGDNEQFF.

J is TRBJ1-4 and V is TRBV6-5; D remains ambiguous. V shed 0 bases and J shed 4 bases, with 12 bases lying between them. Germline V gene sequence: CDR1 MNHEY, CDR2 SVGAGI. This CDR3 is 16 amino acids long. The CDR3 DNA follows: TGTGCCAGCAGTTACTCGATCGCAGGACTTAATGAAAAACTGTTTTTT. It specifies CASSYSIAGLNEKLFF.

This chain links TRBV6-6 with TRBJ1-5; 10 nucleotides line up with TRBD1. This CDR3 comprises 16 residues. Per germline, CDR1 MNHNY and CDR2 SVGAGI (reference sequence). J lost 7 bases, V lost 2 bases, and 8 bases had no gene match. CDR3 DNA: TGTGCCAGCAGTTACCAGCTCGGGACAGGGGAACAGCCCCAGCATTTT. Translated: CASSYQLGTGEQPQHF.

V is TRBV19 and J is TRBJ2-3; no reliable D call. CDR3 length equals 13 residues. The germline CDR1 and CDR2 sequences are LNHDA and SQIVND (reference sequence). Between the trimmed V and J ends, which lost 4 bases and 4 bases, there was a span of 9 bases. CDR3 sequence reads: CASSRGHPDTQYF. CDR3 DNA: TGTGCCAGTAGTAGAGGTCATCCAGATACGCAGTATTTT.